This record concerns one T cell receptor (beta chain) sequence. This sample stems from a study of radiotherapy plus CTLA-4 blockade in lung cancer. The V and J ends lost 4 bases and 4 bases respectively, with 7 bases between them. The germline V gene encodes CDR1 SQVTM and CDR2 ANQGSEA. The CDR3 covers 11 residues. Generated by immunoSEQ multiplex PCR, the TCRdb table keeps only in-frame clones and is missing some. The data contain 75,000 or so clones, roughly 78% of them singletons. The sequencing here drew on peripheral blood, taken from a patient treated with radiotherapy plus ipilimumab. V gene TRBV29-1 combines with J gene TRBJ1-1; no definite D call. This clonotype was obtained from a human donor with non-small cell lung cancer who had a complete response to radiotherapy plus ipilimumab. CDR3 residues: CSVARTTEAFF. CDR3 in DNA: TGCAGCGTTGCACGAACCACTGAAGCTTTCTTT.